This T cell receptor (beta chain) is from a study of CD8+CD57+ T cells in acquired aplastic anemia. Germline loops: CDR1 WSHSY, CDR2 SAAADI. The V end was cut by 3 bases, the J end by 7 bases, with 4 bases between. The CDR3 length is 11 residues. The template used for profiling TCR beta VDJ and CDR3 was genomic DNA. TCRdb ran MiXCR on the reads and lists one entry per CDR3 protein. The sample yields approximately 150,000 distinct CDR3 sequences, roughly 48% seen once. All patients picked for sequencing had shown, by flow cytometry, an expansion of CD8+CD57+ cells. This receptor was obtained from a human donor with aplastic anemia. V and J are TRBV10-2 and TRBJ2-1, with unresolved D. The sequencing sample was made of sorted CD4+, CD8+, or CD8+CD57+ T cells (not recorded which) from PBMCs. In DNA form, the CDR3 reads TGCGCCAGCAGTGATGGGAATGAGCAGTTCTTC. Its protein is CASSDGNEQFF.